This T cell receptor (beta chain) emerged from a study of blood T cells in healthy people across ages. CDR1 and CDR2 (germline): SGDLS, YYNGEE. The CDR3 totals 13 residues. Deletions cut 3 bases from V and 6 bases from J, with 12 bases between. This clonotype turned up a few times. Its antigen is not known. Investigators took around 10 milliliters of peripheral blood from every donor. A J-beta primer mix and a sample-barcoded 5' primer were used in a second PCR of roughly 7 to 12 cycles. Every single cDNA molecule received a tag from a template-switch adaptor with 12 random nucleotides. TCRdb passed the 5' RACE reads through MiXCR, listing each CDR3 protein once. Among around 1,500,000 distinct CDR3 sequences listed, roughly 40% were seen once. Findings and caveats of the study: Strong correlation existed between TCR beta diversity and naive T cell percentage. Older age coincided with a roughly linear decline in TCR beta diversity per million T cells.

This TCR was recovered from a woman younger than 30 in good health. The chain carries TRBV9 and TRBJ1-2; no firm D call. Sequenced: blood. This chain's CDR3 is CASSGGGEHGYTF. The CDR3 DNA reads TGTGCCAGCAGCGGGGGAGGAGAGCATGGCTACACCTTC.